These 23 T cell receptor beta chains originate from one sample sequenced in a study of neoadjuvant anti-PD-1 for oral cavity cancer. Clones were sequenced by immunoSEQ multiplex PCR, and TCRdb holds only the in-frame ones, with some missing. In the table there are 7,000 or so clones, 74% of which are singletons. The sample here was PBMCs, taken before nivolumab (anti-PD-1) treatment. The source of these receptors is a person aged 40 to 85 with oral cavity squamous cell carcinoma.

The sample holds a few counts of this clone. V gene TRBV11-2 combines with J gene TRBJ1-1, with a weak D call TRBD1 (5 bases). Trimming shortened V by 1 base and J by 4 bases, and 19 bases separated the two germline ends. CDR3 length: 17 amino acids. The germline gives CDR1 SGHAT, CDR2 FQNNGV. This CDR3 is CASSLAGGAGLVTEAFF. As DNA, the CDR3 is TGTGCCAGCAGCTTAGCAGGCGGTGCAGGGTTGGTCACTGAAGCTTTCTTT.

This clone was found once. This sequence joins TRBV7-8 and TRBJ2-1; D tentatively reads TRBD1 or TRBD2 (7 bases each). V was cut by 1 base and J by 9 bases, with 13 bases left in between. The CDR3 extends over 14 amino acids. Germline loops: CDR1 SGHVS, CDR2 FQNEAQ. The CDR3: CASSLGQGGSEQFF. As DNA, the CDR3 is TGTGCCAGCAGCTTAGGGCAGGGGGGGAGTGAGCAGTTCTTC.

V gene TRBV27 combines with J gene TRBJ2-5, with D possibly matching TRBD1 (5 bases). CDR3 length: 18 amino acids. The germline CDR1 and CDR2 sequences are MNHEY and SMNVEV (reference sequence). The ends were cut back, 2 bases at V and 2 bases at J, with 21 bases in the middle. CDR3 coding DNA: TGTGCCAGCAGTTTAGGGTGCGGCAGGGCCGAGAGTCAAGAGACCCAGTACTTC. Residues: CASSLGCGRAESQETQYF.

The DNA for the CDR3 is TGTGCCAGCAGTTACGCACTGGGGGGAGTACAAGAGACCCAGTACTTC. Encoded protein: CASSYALGGVQETQYF. The chain uses TRBV6-6 and TRBJ2-5; TRBD2 is a possible D gene (6 bases). Trimming cost V 2 bases and J 2 bases, with 15 bases left between them. The CDR3 has 16 amino acids. Germline V gene data show CDR1 as MNHNY and CDR2 as SVGAGI (reference sequence).

The chain recombines TRBV19 with TRBJ1-2; the D gene is possibly TRBD1 (6 bases). The CDR3 sequence is 12 residues long. V gave up 6 bases and J gave up 8 bases, with 13 bases separating them. Germline values: CDR1 LNHDA, CDR2 SQIVND (reference sequence). CDR3 sequence: CASRRQAGGYTF. The CDR3 nucleotides read TGTGCCAGTAGGAGACAGGCGGGCGGCTACACCTTC.

This clone was seen only once. CDR3 region: CASSLGQGKAFF. The DNA of the CDR3 is TGCGCCAGCAGCTTGGGACAGGGGAAAGCTTTCTTT. This chain joins TRBV5-1 and TRBJ1-1; 8 nucleotides align to TRBD1. Germline V gene lookup returns CDR1 SGHRS and CDR2 YFSETQ. The V gene end was trimmed by 0 bases and the J gene end by 9 bases; junction bases not matched to a gene: 1. This CDR3 region has 12 residues.

J is TRBJ2-7 and V is TRBV9; TRBD1 agrees at 10 bases. Germline assignment: CDR1 SGDLS and CDR2 YYNGEE. The ends lost 2 bases at V and 4 bases at J; junction bases unmatched: 3. The CDR3 is made up of 14 amino acids. The CDR3 DNA sequence: TGTGCCAGCAGCGTCATGGACAGGGGGTACGAGCAGTACTTC. As protein: CASSVMDRGYEQYF.

The sample holds one count of this clone. This rearrangement joins TRBV28 to TRBJ1-4, with 10 bases aligning to TRBD1. The V gene's germline CDR1 is MDHEN and CDR2 SYDVKM. The CDR3 totals 16 residues. J gave up 5 bases and V 5 bases, and 8 bases lay outside the gene matches. The CDR3 here is CASSPTGTGANEKLFF. The CDR3 DNA is TGTGCCAGCAGTCCCACAGGGACAGGGGCGAATGAAAAACTGTTTTTT. Using reference TRBV28 and TRBJ1-4 for the parts outside the CDR3, the full variable domain is DVKVTQSSRYLVKRTGEKVFLECVQDMDHENMFWYRQDPGLGLRLIYFSYDVKMKEKGDIPEGYSVSREKKERFSLILESASTNQTSMYLCASSPTGTGANEKLFFGSGTQLSVL.

The J gene is TRBJ1-1, the V gene TRBV15, with 7 bases lining up with TRBD1. This CDR3 is 15 amino acids long. The ends lost 5 bases at V and 4 bases at J; junction bases unmatched: 10. Germline CDR1 and CDR2: LNHNV and YYDKDF (reference sequence). CDR3 region: CATSRPGGRGTEAFF. The CDR3 region has the DNA TGTGCCACCAGCCGGCCAGGGGGTAGGGGCACTGAAGCTTTCTTT.

The gene calls are TRBV29-1 and TRBJ1-2; no clear D gene. Trimming took 4 bases from V and 2 from J, leaving 5 bases between them. The CDR3 runs to 11 residues. Germline V gene lookup returns CDR1 SQVTM and CDR2 ANQGSEA. Here the CDR3 reads CSVVENYGYTF. The CDR3, as DNA: TGCAGCGTTGTGGAGAACTATGGCTACACCTTC.

This clone was seen once. This CDR3 is CASSQANRDGGYTF. CDR3 nucleotide sequence: TGCGCCAGCAGCCAAGCGAACAGGGATGGGGGCTACACCTTC. The chain has TRBV4-1 and TRBJ1-2; a weak D match, TRBD1 (6 bases). V shed 1 base and J shed 8 bases, with 14 bases lying between them. CDR3 length: 14 residues. Germline V gene data show CDR1 as MGHRA and CDR2 as YSYEKL.

The V and J genes are TRBV9 and TRBJ1-3, with D tentatively TRBD1 (6 bases). In germline, CDR1 is SGDLS, CDR2 YYNGEE. The CDR3 loop spans 17 amino acids. Trimming stripped 0 bases from V and 0 bases from J, with 13 bases between. The CDR3 protein is CASSVGPTGNSGNTIYF. In DNA form, the CDR3 reads TGTGCCAGCAGCGTAGGGCCAACAGGGAACTCTGGAAACACCATATATTTT.

This clone occurred once. J is TRBJ1-2 and V is TRBV20-1; D may be TRBD1 (6 bases). Trimming removed 4 bases at V and 8 bases at J, with 11 bases between. Germline-derived CDR1 and CDR2 are DFQATT and SNEGSKA (reference sequence). The CDR3 has 11 amino acids. In DNA form, the CDR3 reads TGCAGTGCTAAGGGGGAGGGAGGCTACACCTTC. Protein sequence: CSAKGEGGYTF.

The chain employs TRBV27 and TRBJ1-1; D possibly corresponds to TRBD1 (6 bases). Trimming removed 1 base at V and 4 bases at J, with 16 bases between. This CDR3 spans 16 amino acids. The germline CDR1 and CDR2 sequences are MNHEY and SMNVEV (reference sequence). CDR3 sequence (DNA): TGTGCCAGCAGTTTATTATCTACCAACAGGGTCACTGAAGCTTTCTTT. Its protein product is CASSLLSTNRVTEAFF.

The V gene is TRBV11-2, the J gene TRBJ1-1, with TRBD1 identical over 7 bases. The J segment lost 0 bases and the V segment lost 1 base, leaving 11 bases of the junction unmatched. The germline V gene encodes CDR1 SGHAT and CDR2 FQNNGV. The CDR3 contains 18 residues. The CDR3 loop is CASSLAISGQIMNTEAFF. The CDR3 DNA reads TGTGCCAGCAGCTTAGCCATTTCGGGACAGATCATGAACACTGAAGCTTTCTTT.

This rearrangement joins TRBV27 to TRBJ1-6; TRBD1 matches at 7 bases. With 3 bases clipped from V and 9 bases from J, the junction kept 8 bases outside the gene matches. Germline CDR1 MNHEY, CDR2 SMNVEV (reference sequence). This CDR3 has 15 residues. Written as DNA, the CDR3 is TGTGCCAGCAGTTTGAAGGGGGCGCCCCGTTCACCCCTCCACTTT. Translated: CASSLKGAPRSPLHF.

The chain carries TRBV15 and TRBJ2-7; TRBD1 agrees at 9 bases. This CDR3 has 14 amino acids. Germline CDR1 LNHNV, CDR2 YYDKDF (reference sequence). V lost 5 bases and J lost 4; bases outside the gene matches: 6. For the CDR3, the DNA is TGTGCCACCAGCTTTGGGACAGGGACGTACGAGCAGTACTTC. Amino acids: CATSFGTGTYEQYF. The full variable domain, in which reference TRBV15 and TRBJ2-7 provide the parts outside the CDR3, is DAMVIQNPRYQVTQFGKPVTLSCSQTLNHNVMYWYQQKSSQAPKLLFHYYDKDFNNEADTPDNFQSRRPNTSFCFLDIRSPGLGDTAMYLCATSFGTGTYEQYFGPGTRLTVT.

V and J are TRBV11-2 and TRBJ2-7; 8 bases fit TRBD1. This CDR3 is built from 15 residues. Germline-derived CDR1 and CDR2 are SGHAT and FQNNGV. Trimming removed 1 base from V and 1 base from J; junction bases left unmatched: 3. This CDR3 is CASSLVGDRSYEQYF. The CDR3 nucleotides read TGTGCCAGCAGCTTAGTGGGGGACAGGTCCTACGAGCAGTACTTC.

This clone came up once. The chain recombines TRBV5-6 with TRBJ2-7; 8 bases align to TRBD1. CDR3 length: 14 amino acids. CDR1 and CDR2 from the germline V gene are SGHDT and YYEEEE. The ends lost 4 bases at V and 3 bases at J; junction bases unmatched: 6. The CDR3 is CASSGPGQVYEQYF. The CDR3 bases are TGTGCCAGCAGCGGGCCGGGACAGGTCTACGAGCAGTACTTC.

The chain has TRBV2 and TRBJ2-1; tentatively, D is TRBD1 (5 bases). CDR1 and CDR2 from the germline V gene are SNHLY and FYNNEI. There are 14 residues in the CDR3. The ends were cut back, 6 bases at V and 0 bases at J, with 9 bases in the middle. As DNA, the CDR3 is TGTGCCAGCAGGACAGCGAGCTCCTACAATGAGCAGTTCTTC. Translating gives CASRTASSYNEQFF.

CDR3 region: CASSSAGASGTYEQYF. CDR3 nucleotides: TGTGCCAGCAGCTCCGCTGGGGCTAGCGGAACCTACGAGCAGTACTTC. The J gene is TRBJ2-7, the V gene TRBV13; 7 bases agree with TRBD2. The germline V gene has CDR1 PRHDT and CDR2 FYEKMQ (reference sequence). The V and J ends lost 4 bases and 2 bases, in that order; junction bases with no gene match: 11. The CDR3 spans 16 residues.

The chain carries TRBV7-2 and TRBJ2-2, with a possible D match to TRBD1 (6 bases). The CDR3 has 16 amino acids. The germline V gene encodes CDR1 SGHTA and CDR2 FQGNSA. Trimming took off 6 bases at V and 0 bases at J, with 14 bases between the two ends. CDR3: CASRVGTKPNTGELFF. CDR3 DNA: TGTGCCAGCAGGGTTGGGACAAAACCGAACACCGGGGAGCTGTTTTTT.

The chain recombines TRBV5-1 with TRBJ2-3; D ambiguous. V was trimmed by 7 bases and J by 2 bases, leaving 17 bases between them. CDR3 length equals 15 residues. The germline CDR1 and CDR2 sequences are SGHRS and YFSETQ. DNA of the CDR3: TGCGCCAGCGCGGTAGAGGCTTTTGACACAGATACGCAGTATTTT. This gives the protein CASAVEAFDTDTQYF.